These T cell receptor beta chains were read from a single sample in a study of blood T cell repertoires in COVID-19. The table came from immunoSEQ multiplex PCR; TCRdb's copy has only in-frame clones and leaves some out. Here the sample spans about 84,000 clones, around 83% being singletons. The sequenced sample consisted of peripheral blood. These TCRs come from a man aged 80 or over with active or convalescent COVID-19. CDR3s include the opening cysteine and the closing phenylalanine or tryptophan. Fields, in order: CDR3 DNA, CDR3 protein, D gene, clone size, V gene, J gene. D genes are given only for firm matches. A clone size is listed for some rows: how often the clone was seen (once, few, many), or a class if it is expanded.

TGCAGCGTTTTTGCGGGAGGAGGCGATACGCAGTATTTT	CSVFAGGGDTQYF	TRBD2	-	TRBV29-1	TRBJ2-3
TGTGCCAGTAGTATTGACAGGTCCACTGAAGCTTTCTTT	CASSIDRSTEAFF	-	once	TRBV19	TRBJ1-1
TGTGCCAGCAGCCAAGGACGGCGGAGGGTCACTGAAGCTTTCTTT	CASSQGRRRVTEAFF	-	-	TRBV5-6	TRBJ1-1
TGTGCCAGCAGAGGAGGGTCAGGGAGGGGGAAACTGTTTTTT	CASRGGSGRGKLFF	-	-	TRBV28	TRBJ1-4
TGTGCCAGCAGCTTAGAACTATTCGAAGGTGCAGATACGCAGTATTTT	CASSLELFEGADTQYF	-	-	TRBV11-2	TRBJ2-3
TGTGCCAGCAGCTTACAGGGGTTTAATGAAAAACTGTTTTTT	CASSLQGFNEKLFF	-	-	TRBV7-9	TRBJ1-4
TGTGCCAGCAGCCAAGCGCCCGACTTTTCCTACGAGCAGTACTTC	CASSQAPDFSYEQYF	-	-	TRBV14	TRBJ2-7
TGTGCCAGCAGTTCCGCTGGGGCCCGGTACAATGAGCAGTTCTTC	CASSSAGARYNEQFF	-	-	TRBV28	TRBJ2-1
TGTGCCAGCAGCTTAGTGAGGAATGAGCAGTTCTTC	CASSLVRNEQFF	-	-	TRBV7-9	TRBJ2-1
TGTGCCAGCAGTGGACAGGTCTCTGGAAACACCATATATTTT	CASSGQVSGNTIYF	-	few	TRBV2	TRBJ1-3
TGCGCCAGCAGTCAAGCGTTGGCAGATACGCAGTATTTT	CASSQALADTQYF	-	-	TRBV23-1	TRBJ2-3
TGTGCCAGCAGCTCTAGCGACAGGAACACTGAAGCTTTCTTT	CASSSSDRNTEAFF	-	-	TRBV11-2	TRBJ1-1
TGTGCCCATATGGGGGCGGCAAACATTCAGTACTTC	CAHMGAANIQYF	-	few	TRBV30	TRBJ2-4
TGTGCCTGGAGTCCCCCGGGACAGGGGGGGGGCTACACCTTC	CAWSPPGQGGGYTF	TRBD1	-	TRBV30	TRBJ1-2
TGCGCCAGCAGCTTGGTCGACAGGGATCGTGATGGCTACACCTTC	CASSLVDRDRDGYTF	TRBD1	-	TRBV5-1	TRBJ1-2
TGTGCCAGCAGCCAGAGACTAGCGGGAGCCACCGGGGAGCTGTTTTTT	CASSQRLAGATGELFF	TRBD2	-	TRBV3-1/TRBV3-2	TRBJ2-2
TGTGCCAGCAGTGCCCGGACAGGGTGGACAGATACGCAGTATTTT	CASSARTGWTDTQYF	TRBD1	-	TRBV11-2	TRBJ2-3
TGTGCCAGCAGCTTCGGTAGGGGGGGCACTAACTATGGCTACACCTTC	CASSFGRGGTNYGYTF	-	-	TRBV7-8	TRBJ1-2
TGTGCCAGCAGTTACGGCGGGAGTGCAGATACGCAGTATTTT	CASSYGGSADTQYF	TRBD2	-	TRBV6-2/TRBV6-3	TRBJ2-3
TGCGCCAGCAGTCACGGGACAGGGCGGGATGTCAGGGAGCTGTTTTTT	CASSHGTGRDVRELFF	TRBD1	-	TRBV23-1	TRBJ2-2
TGTGCCAGTAGTAATAAGAAGGGACAGGGGTGGAACGAGCAGTACTTC	CASSNKKGQGWNEQYF	TRBD1	-	TRBV19	TRBJ2-7
TGTGCCAGTAGTACCCGCTCAGGGGGGCAAGAGGCTTTCTTT	CASSTRSGGQEAFF	TRBD1	-	TRBV19	TRBJ1-1
TGTGCCAGCAGAACCGGGACAGGGGGCTACAATGAGCAGTTCTTC	CASRTGTGGYNEQFF	TRBD1	-	TRBV7-9	TRBJ2-1
TGTGCCAGCACCAAACGGGACAGCTATGGCTACACCTTC	CASTKRDSYGYTF	TRBD1	few	TRBV12-3/TRBV12-4	TRBJ1-2
TGTGCCACCAGTGAGGTGGGACAGAGTATAACGAACACCGGGGAGCTGTTTTTT	CATSEVGQSITNTGELFF	TRBD1	-	TRBV24-1	TRBJ2-2
TGTGCCAGCAGCTTAGGAGGACTAGCGGCTACCTACGAGCAGTACTTC	CASSLGGLAATYEQYF	TRBD2	few	TRBV11-3	TRBJ2-7
TGTGCCAGTAGTATGGGGTCAGGGGGCCGGGAGACCCAGTACTTC	CASSMGSGGRETQYF	TRBD1	-	TRBV19	TRBJ2-5
TGCGCCAGCAGCCAAGAAGCTGCTAGCGGGAGATTCACAGATACGCAGTATTTT	CASSQEAASGRFTDTQYF	TRBD2	-	TRBV4-1	TRBJ2-3
TGTGCCAGCAGCCAAGTCCCAGGGGGACTAGCGGGAGTGGTGGAAAACATTCAGTACTTC	CASSQVPGGLAGVVENIQYF	TRBD2	-	TRBV4-2	TRBJ2-4
TGCAGCGTAAGACAGGGGGAAGAGACCCAGTACTTC	CSVRQGEETQYF	TRBD1	-	TRBV29-1	TRBJ2-5
TGTGCCAGCAGTTACTACGGGGGGGTCTCCTACGAGCAGTACTTC	CASSYYGGVSYEQYF	TRBD2	-	TRBV6-5	TRBJ2-7
TGTGCCAGAAGCCCAGCCCCGAGGGTTAAGGGCTCCTATAATTCACCCCTCCACTTT	CARSPAPRVKGSYNSPLHF	-	-	TRBV5-3	TRBJ1-6
TGCGCCAGCAGCTTGGGCGGTCGTCAGGGGGGAGATGGCTACACCTTC	CASSLGGRQGGDGYTF	TRBD1	-	TRBV5-1	TRBJ1-2
TGTGCCAGTAGGACGGTACAGGGTACTAACTATGGCTACACCTTC	CASRTVQGTNYGYTF	-	-	TRBV19	TRBJ1-2
TGTGCCAGCAGTCCTCATCTTCGGGGGGGCCGGAAAGCTAATGAAAAACTGTTTTTT	CASSPHLRGGRKANEKLFF	-	-	TRBV28	TRBJ1-4
TGTGCCAGCAGCTTAGTAGGACAGGGGGTAGCCGGGGAGCTGTTTTTT	CASSLVGQGVAGELFF	TRBD1	-	TRBV7-2	TRBJ2-2
TGCGCCAGCAGCGTCGGGGCGGGGTTAAGGGCCACCTACGAGCAGTACTTC	CASSVGAGLRATYEQYF	-	once	TRBV5-1	TRBJ2-7
TGTGCCGGCAACAGGGAGGGGGACGCCTCGCTCCCAAATGAGCAGTTCTTC	CAGNREGDASLPNEQFF	-	-	TRBV19	TRBJ2-1
TGTGCCAGCAGTCCATGGGGGACATCCGGCGGAACTAATGAAAAACTGTTTTTT	CASSPWGTSGGTNEKLFF	-	-	TRBV27	TRBJ1-4
TGTGCCAGTAGTATTACTCGACAGTCCCACTACACCTTC	CASSITRQSHYTF	-	-	TRBV19	TRBJ1-2
TGTGCCAGCAGTTACTCCTCCAGGGGGCAGTACGAGCAGTACTTC	CASSYSSRGQYEQYF	TRBD1	once	TRBV6-5	TRBJ2-7
TGTGCCAGCAGCCTGTCCCCCAACAGGGGGAAGAACACTGAAGCTTTCTTT	CASSLSPNRGKNTEAFF	TRBD1	few	TRBV7-9	TRBJ1-1
TGTGCCAGCAGCCCCGTGGGGGGTTCCGAAAAACTGTTTTTT	CASSPVGGSEKLFF	-	-	TRBV4-2	TRBJ1-4
TGTGCCAGCAGTATCCTAGCGGGGGACACAGATACGCAGTATTTT	CASSILAGDTDTQYF	TRBD2	few	TRBV5-6	TRBJ2-3
TGTGCCAGCAGTTCAGGACACGAGCCTTCACCCCTCCACTTT	CASSSGHEPSPLHF	-	-	TRBV27	TRBJ1-6
TGTGCCAGCAGCCCTCAACGGAGGGAGAACTACAATGAGCAGTTCTTC	CASSPQRRENYNEQFF	-	-	TRBV3-1/TRBV3-2	TRBJ2-1
TGTGCCAGCAGCTTGGACAGGGGGCCCTACAATGAGCAGTTCTTC	CASSLDRGPYNEQFF	TRBD1	-	TRBV5-4	TRBJ2-1
TGCGCCAGCAGCCATGAATTCGGGACAGGAGCTTTCTTT	CASSHEFGTGAFF	TRBD1	-	TRBV4-1	TRBJ1-1
TGCAGCGCACCAGGGGAGGGGGACTATGGCTACACCTTC	CSAPGEGDYGYTF	-	-	TRBV29-1	TRBJ1-2
TGTGCCTGGACCACAAGCCAGGGGGCTAGGGGCTACACCTTC	CAWTTSQGARGYTF	TRBD1	-	TRBV30	TRBJ1-2
TGTGCCTGGAGTGCGGGCGCGGAGCGGCAAACTGAAGCTTTCTTT	CAWSAGAERQTEAFF	-	-	TRBV30	TRBJ1-1
TGTGCCAGCAGCCAAGGGACAGTCATCAGGGAGACCCAGTACTTC	CASSQGTVIRETQYF	-	-	TRBV3-1/TRBV3-2	TRBJ2-5
TGTGCCAGCAGCTATTATCAAGGACAGGGGGCCTATAATTCACCCCTCCACTTT	CASSYYQGQGAYNSPLHF	TRBD1	-	TRBV11-2	TRBJ1-6
TGTGCCAGCAGTTTCCAAAGGGGGAGCAATCAGCCCCAGCATTTT	CASSFQRGSNQPQHF	-	-	TRBV28	TRBJ1-5
TGTGCCAGCAGCCCTCAACCTGGGCCCATTGGGTCACCCCTCCACTTT	CASSPQPGPIGSPLHF	-	few	TRBV3-1/TRBV3-2	TRBJ1-6
TGTGCCAGCAGGCCTGACCGGGACAGGGGAAGGGAACTAGCGGGAGTTACGCAGTATTTT	CASRPDRDRGRELAGVTQYF	-	-	TRBV6-2/TRBV6-3	TRBJ2-3
TGTGCCAGCTCACCTGGGACACCCATCTCCTACGAGCAGTACTTC	CASSPGTPISYEQYF	-	once	TRBV18	TRBJ2-7